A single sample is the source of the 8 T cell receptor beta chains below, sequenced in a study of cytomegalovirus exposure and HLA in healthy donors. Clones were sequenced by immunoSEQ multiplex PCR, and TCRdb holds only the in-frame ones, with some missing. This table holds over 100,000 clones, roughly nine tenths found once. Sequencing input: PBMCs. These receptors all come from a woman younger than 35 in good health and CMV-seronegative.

The CDR3: CASSEARVYSNQPQHF. The CDR3 DNA follows: TGTGCCAGCAGTGAAGCTAGAGTCTATAGCAATCAGCCCCAGCATTTT. The chain employs TRBV6-1 and TRBJ1-5; D is unresolved. This CDR3 spans 16 amino acids. The V and J ends lost 0 bases and 0 bases respectively, with 9 bases between them. The germline gives CDR1 MNHNS, CDR2 SASEGT.

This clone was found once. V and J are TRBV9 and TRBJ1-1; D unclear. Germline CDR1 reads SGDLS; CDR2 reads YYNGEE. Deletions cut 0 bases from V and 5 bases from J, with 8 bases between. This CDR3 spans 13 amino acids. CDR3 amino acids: CASSVGGLTEAFF. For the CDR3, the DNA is TGTGCCAGCAGCGTAGGAGGGTTAACTGAAGCTTTCTTT.

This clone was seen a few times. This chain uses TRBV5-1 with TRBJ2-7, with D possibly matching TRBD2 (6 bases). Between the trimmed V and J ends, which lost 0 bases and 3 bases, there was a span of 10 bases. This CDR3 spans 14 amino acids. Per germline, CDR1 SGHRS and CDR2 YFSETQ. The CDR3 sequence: CASSLGGGIYEQYF. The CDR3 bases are TGCGCCAGCAGCTTGGGTGGAGGGATCTACGAGCAGTACTTC. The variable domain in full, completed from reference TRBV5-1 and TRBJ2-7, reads KAGVTQTPRYLIKTRGQQVTLSCSPISGHRSVSWYQQTPGQGLQFLFEYFSETQRNKGNFPGRFSGRQFSNSRSEMNVSTLELGDSALYLCASSLGGGIYEQYFGPGTRLTVT.

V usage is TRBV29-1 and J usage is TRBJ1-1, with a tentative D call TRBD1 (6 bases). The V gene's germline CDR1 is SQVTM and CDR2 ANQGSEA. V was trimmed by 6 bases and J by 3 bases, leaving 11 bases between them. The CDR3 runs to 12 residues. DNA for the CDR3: TGCAGCGTCGCCGGACAGCACACTGAAGCTTTCTTT. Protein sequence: CSVAGQHTEAFF.

The CDR3 loop is CASSLREGAETQYF. CDR3 bases: TGTGCCAGCAGCTTACGAGAGGGGGCAGAGACCCAGTACTTC. This chain uses TRBV7-3 with TRBJ2-5; 7 bases fit TRBD1. The V segment lost 2 bases and the J segment 4 bases; nucleotides outside the gene matches: 4. This CDR3 is 14 amino acids long. Germline V gene lookup returns CDR1 SGHTA and CDR2 FQGTGA.

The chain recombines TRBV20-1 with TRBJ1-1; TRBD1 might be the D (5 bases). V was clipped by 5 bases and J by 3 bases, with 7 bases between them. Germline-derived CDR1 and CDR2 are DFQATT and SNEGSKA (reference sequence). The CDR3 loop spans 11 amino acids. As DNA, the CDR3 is TGCAGTGCTTCAGGGTACACTGAAGCTTTCTTT. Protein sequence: CSASGYTEAFF.

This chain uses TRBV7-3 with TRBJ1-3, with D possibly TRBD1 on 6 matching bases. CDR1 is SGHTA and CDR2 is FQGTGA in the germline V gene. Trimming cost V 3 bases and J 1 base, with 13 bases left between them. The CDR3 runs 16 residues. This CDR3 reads CASSLGHPGSGNTIYF. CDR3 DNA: TGTGCCAGCAGCTTGGGACACCCAGGGTCTGGAAACACCATATATTTT. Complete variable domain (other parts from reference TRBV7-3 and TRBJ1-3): GAGVSQTPSNKVTEKGKYVELRCDPISGHTALYWYRQSLGQGPEFLIYFQGTGAADDSGLPNDRFFAVRPEGSVSTLKIQRTERGDSAVYLCASSLGHPGSGNTIYFGEGSWLTVV.

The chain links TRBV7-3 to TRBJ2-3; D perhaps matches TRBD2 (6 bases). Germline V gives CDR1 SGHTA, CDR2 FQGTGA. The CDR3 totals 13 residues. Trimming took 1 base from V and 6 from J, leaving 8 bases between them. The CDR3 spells CASSLIRGDTQYF. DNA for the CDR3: TGTGCCAGCAGCTTAATACGGGGGGATACGCAGTATTTT.